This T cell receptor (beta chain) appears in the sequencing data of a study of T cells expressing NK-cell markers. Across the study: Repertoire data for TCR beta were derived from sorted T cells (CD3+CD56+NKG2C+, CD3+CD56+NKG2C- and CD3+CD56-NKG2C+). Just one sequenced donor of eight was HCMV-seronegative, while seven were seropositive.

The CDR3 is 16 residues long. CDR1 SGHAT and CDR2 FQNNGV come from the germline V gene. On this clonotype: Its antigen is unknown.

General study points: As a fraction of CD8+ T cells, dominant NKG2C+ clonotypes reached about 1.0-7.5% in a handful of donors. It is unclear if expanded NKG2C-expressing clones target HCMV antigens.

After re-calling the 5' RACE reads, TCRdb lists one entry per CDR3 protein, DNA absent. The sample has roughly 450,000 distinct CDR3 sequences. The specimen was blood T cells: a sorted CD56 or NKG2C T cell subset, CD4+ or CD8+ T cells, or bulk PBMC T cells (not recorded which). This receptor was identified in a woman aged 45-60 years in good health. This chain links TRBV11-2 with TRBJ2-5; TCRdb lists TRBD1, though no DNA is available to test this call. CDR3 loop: CASSWNLGGGFETQYF.